This record looks at one TCR beta chain sequence and its context. This entry comes from a study of blood T cell repertoires in COVID-19. At the level of the study: Whether acute or convalescent, the COVID-19 samples came from the United States, Italy and Spain. Sources were T cells, B-cell-depleted T cells, or PBMCs; the material itself was cDNA or gDNA.

Germline assignment: CDR1 SGHVS and CDR2 FQNEAQ. CDR3 length: 16 amino acids. Trimming took 0 bases from V and 5 from J, leaving 14 bases between them. In the original workflow: How many nucleated cells were present was estimated from reference gene primer amplification. Assay: immunoSEQ multiplex PCR; the TCRdb copy retains only in-frame clones and omits some. The V and J calls and clone size are taken from that table; D and trimming were inferred from the DNA. This sample yields 57,000 or so clones, of which around 85% are seen a single time; 17% belongs to the top ten. This chain connects TRBV7-8 to TRBJ2-1; D gene unclear. The clonotype comes from a man aged 70-80 years with active COVID-19. The sequencing input was peripheral blood. The CDR3 sequence: CASSLATLPYHNEQFF. The DNA for the CDR3 is TGTGCCAGCAGCTTAGCCACCCTACCTTACCACAATGAGCAGTTCTTC.